This T cell receptor beta chain was retrieved from a study of cytomegalovirus exposure and HLA in healthy donors. There are 18 residues in the CDR3. The V and J ends lost 1 base and 3 bases, in that order; junction bases with no gene match: 8. Germline V gene lookup returns CDR1 SGHTA and CDR2 FQGTGA. A multiplex PCR was run with 60 Vbeta primers and 13 Jbeta primers. This table comes from immunoSEQ multiplex PCR, and its TCRdb copy is limited to in-frame clones, with some not included. The sample includes 100,000 to 150,000 clones, less than 80% seen only once; the top ten take about 4%. This TCR derives from a man in his thirties or forties in good health and CMV-seronegative. V usage is TRBV7-3 and J usage is TRBJ2-3; 12 bases agree with TRBD1. Sequencing was carried out using PBMCs. The CDR3 loop is CASSLRGPGQGATDTQYF. The CDR3 DNA follows: TGTGCCAGCAGCTTAAGGGGACCGGGACAGGGGGCTACAGATACGCAGTATTTT.